A single sample gave rise to the 12 T cell receptor beta chains below, sequenced in a study of cytomegalovirus exposure and HLA in healthy donors. A multiplex PCR was run with 60 Vbeta primers and 13 Jbeta primers. TCRdb keeps only in-frame clones here, not all; method: immunoSEQ multiplex PCR. The data show tens of thousands of clones, around three fifths seen once. Source material: PBMCs. These receptors were collected from a woman aged 40 to 50 in good health and CMV-seropositive.

The chain joins TRBV7-9 to TRBJ1-3; TRBD1 might be the D (6 bases). The CDR3 spans 15 residues. Between the trimmed V and J ends, which lost 8 bases and 0 bases, there was a span of 14 bases. The V gene's germline CDR1 is SEHNR and CDR2 FQNEAQ (reference sequence). The CDR3 reads CASAGGLRSGNTIYF. The DNA for the CDR3 is TGTGCCAGCGCGGGGGGCTTACGCTCTGGAAACACCATATATTTT.

The chain recombines TRBV6-1 with TRBJ1-2; maybe TRBD1 (5 bases). Trimming pared 5 bases from V and 4 bases from J, leaving 11 bases between. CDR1 is MNHNS and CDR2 is SASEGT in the germline V gene. This CDR3 comprises 13 residues. CDR3 bases: TGTGCCAGCAGTTCTGACAGTACCTATGGCTACACCTTC. Its protein product is CASSSDSTYGYTF.

The rearrangement joins TRBV30 to TRBJ1-2; no definite D call. V shed 2 bases and J shed 8 bases, with 15 bases lying between them. Per the germline V gene, CDR1 is GTSNPN and CDR2 is SVGIG (reference sequence). The length of the CDR3 is 13 residues. CDR3 amino acids: CAWSPGGIGGYTF. CDR3 bases: TGTGCCTGGAGTCCAGGAGGGATAGGAGGCTACACCTTC.

The CDR3 sequence is CASSLTGLAGANTDTQYF. The CDR3 DNA sequence: TGCGCCAGCAGCTTGACGGGACTAGCGGGAGCTAACACAGATACGCAGTATTTT. V and J are TRBV5-1 and TRBJ2-3, with 14 bases identical to TRBD2. V trimming: 1 base; J trimming: 2 bases; junction bases outside the gene matches: 6. This CDR3 has 18 residues. Germline assignment: CDR1 SGHRS and CDR2 YFSETQ.

This chain joins TRBV7-9 and TRBJ2-3, with TRBD2 identical over 14 bases. The CDR3 runs to 15 residues. The V segment lost 10 bases and the J segment 6 bases; nucleotides outside the gene matches: 9. The germline gives CDR1 SEHNR, CDR2 FQNEAQ (reference sequence). Here the CDR3 DNA reads TGTGCCATTTCCGGGACTAGCGGGAGTTTTGATACGCAGTATTTT. This translates into CAISGTSGSFDTQYF.

The chain carries TRBV5-1 and TRBJ1-4; the D is unclear. CDR1 SGHRS and CDR2 YFSETQ come from the germline V gene. The CDR3 runs 14 residues. V was trimmed by 5 bases and J by 8 bases, leaving 16 bases between them. The CDR3 region is CASRVGAGEEKLFF. CDR3 DNA sequence: TGCGCCAGCAGGGTGGGAGCCGGCGAGGAAAAACTGTTTTTT.

The J gene is TRBJ2-5, the V gene TRBV5-1; the match to TRBD2 covers 7 bases. The length of the CDR3 is 13 residues. V trimming: 5 bases; J trimming: 4 bases; junction bases outside the gene matches: 5. From germline, CDR1 is SGHRS and CDR2 YFSETQ. This CDR3 is CASSGGERETQYF. CDR3 bases: TGCGCCAGCAGTGGGGGGGAACGAGAGACCCAGTACTTC.

This clone was observed a few times. The rearrangement joins TRBV20-1 to TRBJ1-2; D remains ambiguous. Germline lookup yields CDR1 DFQATT and CDR2 SNEGSKA (reference sequence). This CDR3 has 9 amino acids. For the CDR3, the DNA is TGCAAGGCGGGTCCCGGCTACACCTTC. This gives the protein CKAGPGYTF.

This chain connects TRBV2 to TRBJ1-2; possibly TRBD1 for D (6 bases). Germline CDR1 and CDR2: SNHLY and FYNNEI. Trimming took 3 bases from V and 7 from J, leaving 9 bases between them. This CDR3 region has 12 residues. The CDR3 spells CASSEGAIGYTF. CDR3 nucleotide sequence: TGTGCCAGCAGTGAGGGGGCGATTGGCTACACCTTC.

J is TRBJ2-3 and V is TRBV30, with TRBD2 as a possible D gene (6 bases). Trimming left V 3 bases short and J 3 bases short, with 16 bases between. Germline V gene lookup returns CDR1 GTSNPN and CDR2 SVGIG (reference sequence). The CDR3 sequence is 15 residues long. CDR3: CAWRSLAGRTDTQYF. DNA for the CDR3: TGTGCCTGGAGGTCCCTGGCGGGAAGGACAGATACGCAGTATTTT.

The chain couples TRBV4-3 to TRBJ1-5; D perhaps matches TRBD1 (6 bases). The ends were cut back, 0 bases at V and 3 bases at J, with 15 bases in the middle. The CDR3 length is 17 residues. Germline values: CDR1 LGHNA, CDR2 YSLEER. The DNA for the CDR3 is TGCGCCAGCAGCCAAGATCCCCTCACAGGGCTCAATCAGCCCCAGCATTTT. Translation: CASSQDPLTGLNQPQHF.

V and J are TRBV19 and TRBJ2-7; the match to TRBD2 covers 7 bases. The CDR3 spans 14 residues. J was trimmed by 7 bases and V by 3 bases; bases with no gene match: 9. Germline CDR1 is LNHDA and CDR2 is SQIVND (reference sequence). The DNA for the CDR3 is TGTGCCAGTAGTATTGGACTAGGAAGCTGGGAGCAGTACTTC. It encodes CASSIGLGSWEQYF.